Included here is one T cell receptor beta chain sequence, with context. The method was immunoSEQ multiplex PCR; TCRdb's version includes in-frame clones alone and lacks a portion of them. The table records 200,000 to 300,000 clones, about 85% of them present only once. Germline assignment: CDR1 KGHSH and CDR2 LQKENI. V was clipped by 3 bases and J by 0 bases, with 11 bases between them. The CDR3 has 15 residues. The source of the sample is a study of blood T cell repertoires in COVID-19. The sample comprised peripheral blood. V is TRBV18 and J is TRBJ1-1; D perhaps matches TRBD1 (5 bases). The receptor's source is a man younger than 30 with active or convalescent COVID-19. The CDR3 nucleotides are TGTGCCAGCTCACCGGATACAGGATTGAACACTGAAGCTTTCTTT. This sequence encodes CASSPDTGLNTEAFF.